These 19 T cell receptor beta chains came from one sample sequenced in a study of Graves' ophthalmopathy and Graves' hyperthyroidism. The authors amplified TCR beta CDR3 regions from RNA transcripts. The first-round RT-PCR employed HTBI primers together with the Qiagen OneStep RT-PCR kit. A multiplex PCR was then performed as the second round. One entry per CDR3 protein results from TCRdb running MiXCR on the multiplex PCR reads. The repertoire holds a few hundred thousand distinct CDR3 sequences, approximately 15% seen once, with roughly 7% in the top ten. The sequencing sample was made of peripheral blood. All receptors derive from a young woman with stable Graves' hyperthyroidism.

Many counts were recorded for this clonotype. The V call is TRBV29-1, the J call TRBJ1-1, with D perhaps TRBD1 (6 bases). Germline V gene lookup returns CDR1 SQVTM and CDR2 ANQGSEA. The V and J ends lost 4 bases and 5 bases respectively, with 11 bases between them. This CDR3 has 12 amino acids. In nucleotides, the CDR3 is TGCAGCGTTGTGCATACAGGGACTGAAGCTTTCTTT. This codes for CSVVHTGTEAFF.

This clonotype came up many times. The chain joins TRBV4-2 to TRBJ2-7; weak D call: TRBD2 (5 bases). CDR1 is LGHNA and CDR2 is YNFKEQ in the germline V gene. Trimming shortened V by 4 bases and J by 0 bases, and 13 bases separated the two germline ends. The CDR3 is 15 residues long. DNA of the CDR3: TGTGCCAGCAGCCCTTCTCCGGGGTACTCCTACGAGCAGTACTTC. Its translation: CASSPSPGYSYEQYF.

In this sample, this clonotype turned up many times. The V gene is TRBV12-3 or TRBV12-4, the J gene TRBJ1-2; 10 bases align to TRBD1. The CDR3 has 15 residues. V dropped 4 bases and J dropped 6; count of bases not matched to a gene: 8. CDR3 sequence reads: CASSYRTGGNDGYTF. The CDR3 DNA sequence: TGTGCCAGCAGTTACCGGACAGGGGGAAATGATGGCTACACCTTC.

Many counts were recorded for this clonotype. The rearrangement joins TRBV10-3 to TRBJ2-7; D is possibly TRBD1 or TRBD2 (5 bases each). This CDR3 is built from 14 residues. V lost 4 bases and J lost 0, with 10 bases in between. In germline, CDR1 is ENHRY, CDR2 SYGVKD. The CDR3 loop is CAISGDRLSYEQYF. The DNA for the CDR3 is TGTGCCATCAGTGGGGACCGTCTCTCCTACGAGCAGTACTTC.

This clonotype was found many times. This chain connects TRBV27 to TRBJ1-1, with 8 bases matching TRBD1. The germline V gene has CDR1 MNHEY and CDR2 SMNVEV (reference sequence). Losses at the gene ends were 5 bases for V and 11 bases for J; bases not matched to a gene: 7. This CDR3 has 12 amino acids. The DNA for the CDR3 is TGTGCCAGCAGTAAACGACAGGGGAGGGCTTTCTTT. Its protein product is CASSKRQGRAFF.

This clonotype was seen many times. The chain carries TRBV19 and TRBJ2-2; D possibly corresponds to TRBD1 (5 bases). This CDR3 is built from 14 residues. V was pared by 6 bases and J by 1 base, with 9 bases between. Germline CDR1 LNHDA, CDR2 SQIVND (reference sequence). The CDR3: CASRDKLNTGELFF. The CDR3 coding sequence is TGTGCCAGTAGGGACAAATTGAACACCGGGGAGCTGTTTTTT.

This clonotype was observed many times. The rearrangement links TRBV27 to TRBJ1-1; D call uncertain. Germline V lookup: CDR1 MNHEY, CDR2 SMNVEV (reference sequence). There are 13 residues in the CDR3. Trimming removed 3 bases at V and 5 bases at J, with 10 bases between. The CDR3 region has the DNA TGTGCCAGCAGTTTCGGGTCGGGGACTGAAGCTTTCTTT. Protein sequence: CASSFGSGTEAFF.

The sample holds one count of this clonotype. This clone may be a read error of a much larger clone one base away. The V and J genes are TRBV5-1 and TRBJ2-7; 9 positions match TRBD1. Looked up from germline, CDR1 is SGHRS and CDR2 is YFSETQ. CDR3 size: 15 residues. V trimming: 4 bases; J trimming: 2 bases; junction bases outside the gene matches: 7. The CDR3 loop is CASSGLQGAPYEQYF. The CDR3 DNA reads TGCGCCAGCAGCGGATTACAGGGGGCCCCCTACGAGCAGTACTTC.

This clonotype was observed at least ten times. This CDR3 is CAGVGPNYGYTF. In nucleotides, the CDR3 is TGTGCAGGCGTGGGGCCCAACTATGGCTACACCTTC. The rearrangement uses TRBV7-9 and TRBJ1-2; TRBD1 might be the D (5 bases). The CDR3 totals 12 residues. Germline V lookup: CDR1 SEHNR, CDR2 FQNEAQ (reference sequence).

This clonotype was seen many times. No DNA is shown, since the ends of the CDR3 on it are uncertain; the CDR3 is the one TCRdb lists. The gene calls are TRBV29-1 and TRBJ1-1. The CDR3 is 12 amino acids long, termini counted. The germline V gene has CDR1 SQVTM and CDR2 ANQGSEA. CDR3 in amino acids: CSVGVGTPRVFF.

In its sample, this clonotype was seen many times. This rearrangement joins TRBV5-6 to TRBJ1-5; no clear D. The CDR3 loop spans 16 amino acids. V gave up 2 bases and J gave up 6 bases, with 18 bases separating them. In germline, CDR1 is SGHDT, CDR2 YYEEEE. The chain's CDR3 is CASSFLTPGASQPQHF. The DNA for the CDR3 is TGTGCCAGCAGCTTTCTTACTCCGGGCGCGAGTCAGCCCCAGCATTTT.

This clonotype was counted at least ten times. The chain recombines TRBV12-3 or TRBV12-4 with TRBJ2-4, with 7 bases that match TRBD2. The V segment lost 2 bases and the J segment 0 bases; nucleotides outside the gene matches: 7. The CDR3 spans 17 residues. CDR3: CASSLNSRGSAKNIQYF. The CDR3 coding sequence is TGTGCCAGCAGTTTAAACTCGCGGGGGTCAGCCAAAAACATTCAGTACTTC.

This clonotype was picked up many times. The gene calls are TRBV6-2 or TRBV6-3 and TRBJ1-6, with 7 bases identical to TRBD1. The length of the CDR3 is 17 residues. CDR1 and CDR2 from the germline V gene are MNHEY and SVGEGT. The trim removed 7 bases at V and 4 bases at J, leaving 13 bases unmatched. Written as DNA, the CDR3 is TGTGCCAGCACCTCCTTATCCGGGACAGAATATAATTCACCCCTCCACTTT. This encodes CASTSLSGTEYNSPLHF.

This clonotype has only a few counts. This chain joins TRBV10-3 and TRBJ2-7; D could derive from TRBD1 or TRBD2 (6 bases each). V was cut by 6 bases and J by 0 bases, with 15 bases left in between. CDR1 is ENHRY, CDR2 SYGVKD, per germline. The CDR3 extends over 15 amino acids. CDR3 bases: TGTGCCATCAGGAGGACAGTTAGCGGCTCCTACGAGCAGTACTTC. It encodes CAIRRTVSGSYEQYF.

At least ten counts were recorded for this clonotype. The chain recombines TRBV12-3 or TRBV12-4 with TRBJ1-2; 8 nucleotides align to TRBD1. The CDR3 has 14 amino acids. Trimming took 6 bases from V and 7 from J; bases not matched to a gene: 10. The CDR3 nucleotides are TGTGCCAGCAGGTTGGACAGGGTAGAGCTTGGCTACACCTTC. Encoded protein: CASRLDRVELGYTF.

Ten or more counts support this clonotype. The CDR3 here is CASSPGTGPGEQYF. The CDR3 coding sequence is TGTGCCAGCAGCCCCGGGACAGGGCCTGGCGAGCAGTACTTC. The rearrangement uses TRBV7-3 and TRBJ2-7, with 9 bases identical to TRBD1. The junction had 8 bases not matched to a gene; V was cut back by 5 bases and J by 6 bases. Germline V lookup: CDR1 SGHTA, CDR2 FQGTGA. CDR3 length: 14 residues.

This clonotype was seen repeatedly, ten times or more. The chain recombines TRBV6-1 with TRBJ1-6; TRBD1 is a possible D gene (5 bases). Trimming cost V 5 bases and J 7 bases, with 18 bases left between them. The CDR3 is 16 residues long. Germline V lookup: CDR1 MNHNS, CDR2 SASEGT. CDR3: CASSITSGLPNSPLHF. CDR3 bases: TGTGCCAGCAGTATCACCTCGGGGCTCCCGAATTCACCCCTCCACTTT.

Ten or more counts support this clonotype. The chain joins TRBV2 to TRBJ2-7; maybe TRBD1 (6 bases). This CDR3 contains 13 residues. Germline V lookup: CDR1 SNHLY, CDR2 FYNNEI. With 2 bases removed from V and 5 bases from J, the gap between germline ends came to 10 bases. The CDR3, as DNA: TGTGCCAGCAGTGAAACCGGGACAAACGAGCAGTACTTC. Translating gives CASSETGTNEQYF.

This clonotype was found a few times. The gene calls are TRBV11-2 and TRBJ2-5; D ambiguous. Trimming stripped 3 bases from V and 5 bases from J, with 16 bases between. From germline, CDR1 is SGHAT and CDR2 FQNNGV. CDR3 length: 15 residues. This CDR3 is CASSFSPAALETQYF. The CDR3 nucleotides read TGTGCCAGCAGCTTCTCTCCAGCCGCACTCGAGACCCAGTACTTC.